This TCR beta chain was documented in a study of T cells in Graves' hyperthyroidism and ophthalmopathy. This clonotype was recorded only once. The target antigen is unknown. Ophthalmopathy patients had moderate-to-severe active disease, CAS ≥3, NOSPECS ≥4, and disease duration under 3 months. Roughly 9.1 ml of fresh peripheral blood supplied the PBMCs. Study-wide findings and caveats: It was a median approximately 7.1 months before onset that the model predicted ophthalmopathy.

Amplification of TCR beta CDR3 regions used RNA as the template. When the TCR CDR3 underwent first-round RT-PCR, the HTBI primer set was used. TCRdb re-called the multiplex PCR reads through MiXCR, storing one row per CDR3 protein. The table records around 400,000 distinct CDR3 sequences, approximately 14% of them present only once. The CDR3 extends over 16 amino acids. The germline V and J ends were trimmed by 6 bases and 0 bases, with 15 bases remaining between them. The chain uses TRBV12-3 or TRBV12-4 and TRBJ1-3; TRBD1 is a possible D gene (5 bases). The TCR was taken from a woman aged 55 to 70 with Graves' ophthalmopathy. The sample comprised blood. This CDR3 reads CASRPGDRYSGNTIYF. CDR3 bases: TGTGCCAGCAGACCCGGGGACCGCTACTCTGGAAACACCATATATTTT.